Below, 28 T cell receptor beta chains from the same sample are listed, as sequenced in a study of cytomegalovirus exposure and HLA in healthy donors. PCR employed 60 Vbeta and 13 Jbeta primers. Produced via immunoSEQ multiplex PCR; TCRdb's table is partial and in-frame only. The data contain around 69,000 clones, 70% to 80% of them singletons. Sequenced input: PBMCs. Source of these receptors: a woman aged 45-65 years in good health and CMV-seropositive.

This clone was counted a single time. V and J are TRBV19 and TRBJ2-7, with TRBD1 matching 10 bases. Germline V lookup: CDR1 LNHDA, CDR2 SQIVND (reference sequence). The V segment lost 8 bases and the J segment 4 bases; nucleotides outside the gene matches: 2. The CDR3 length is 12 residues. The chain's CDR3 is CASGDRGYEQYF. The CDR3 DNA reads as TGTGCCAGTGGGGACAGGGGATACGAGCAGTACTTC.

The chain recombines TRBV19 with TRBJ2-7; 7 bases line up with TRBD2. Germline values: CDR1 LNHDA, CDR2 SQIVND (reference sequence). Trimming took 8 bases from V and 7 from J; bases not matched to a gene: 14. CDR3 size: 14 residues. CDR3 sequence reads: CASGYSGFEGEQYF. The CDR3, as DNA: TGTGCCAGTGGATATAGCGGGTTTGAGGGAGAGCAGTACTTC. Combining the CDR3 with reference TRBV19 and TRBJ2-7 gives the whole variable domain DGGITQSPKYLFRKEGQNVTLSCEQNLNHDAMYWYRQDPGQGLRLIYYSQIVNDFQKGDIAEGYSVSREKKESFPLTVTSAQKNPTAFYLCASGYSGFEGEQYFGPGTRLTVT.

The sample holds a few counts of this clone. The chain links TRBV10-3 to TRBJ2-2; 7 nucleotides match TRBD2. The ends lost 6 bases at V and 0 bases at J; junction bases unmatched: 7. Germline lookup yields CDR1 ENHRY and CDR2 SYGVKD. The CDR3 runs 16 residues. The chain's CDR3 is CAISGPRGANTGELFF. In DNA, the CDR3 is TGTGCCATCAGCGGCCCTCGGGGGGCGAACACCGGGGAGCTGTTTTTT.

The chain carries TRBV29-1 and TRBJ1-2, with 8 bases aligning to TRBD1. V lost 5 bases, J lost 8 bases, and 7 bases stayed unmatched. CDR3 length: 12 residues. The V gene's germline CDR1 is SQVTM and CDR2 ANQGSEA. This CDR3 is CSVKRQGWGYTF. Written as DNA, the CDR3 is TGCAGCGTTAAGAGACAGGGGTGGGGCTACACCTTC.

The chain has TRBV5-1 and TRBJ2-5; 9 bases fit TRBD1. J lost 2 bases, V lost 1 base, and 3 bases had no gene match. The CDR3 consists of 15 residues. Germline values: CDR1 SGHRS, CDR2 YFSETQ. CDR3 in DNA: TGCGCCAGCAGCTTGACGGGACAGGGACAAGAGACCCAGTACTTC. Its protein product is CASSLTGQGQETQYF. Full variable domain (missing parts from reference TRBV5-1 and TRBJ2-5): KAGVTQTPRYLIKTRGQQVTLSCSPISGHRSVSWYQQTPGQGLQFLFEYFSETQRNKGNFPGRFSGRQFSNSRSEMNVSTLELGDSALYLCASSLTGQGQETQYFGPGTRLLVL.

The V and J genes are TRBV11-3 and TRBJ2-3; D may be TRBD1 (6 bases). In germline, CDR1 is SGHNT, CDR2 YENEEA. V was shortened by 1 base and J by 2 bases, with 16 bases between the two germline ends. The CDR3 spans 17 residues. This chain's CDR3 is CASSLGTDSSLTDTQYF. The CDR3 DNA sequence: TGTGCCAGCAGCTTAGGGACAGACAGCTCTCTCACAGATACGCAGTATTTT.

This sequence joins TRBV10-3 and TRBJ1-6, with 10 bases lining up with TRBD1. J gave up 3 bases and V 2 bases, and 4 bases lay outside the gene matches. Germline V CDR1 and CDR2: ENHRY, SYGVKD. CDR3 size: 17 residues. CDR3 in amino acids: CAISEPGQGDYNSPLHF. The CDR3 DNA reads TGTGCCATCAGTGAGCCAGGACAGGGGGACTATAATTCACCCCTCCACTTT.

On this clone itself: Other DNA variants within this sample encode the same CDR3. V is TRBV2 and J is TRBJ1-2; maybe TRBD1 (5 bases). CDR1 SNHLY and CDR2 FYNNEI come from the germline V gene. CDR3 length: 12 residues. Trimming took off 7 bases at V and 2 bases at J, with 8 bases between the two ends. The CDR3 DNA reads as TGTGCCAGCACCCGGGGGAACTATGGCTACACCTTC. Translation: CASTRGNYGYTF.

A few counts support this clone. This chain joins TRBV30 and TRBJ2-6; TRBD2 matches at 7 bases. CDR3 length: 15 amino acids. Germline V gene lookup returns CDR1 GTSNPN and CDR2 SVGIG (reference sequence). Trimming removed 5 bases from V and 1 base from J; junction bases left unmatched: 5. The CDR3 region has the DNA TGTGCCTGGGGGACCGGGGGGTCTGGGGCCAACGTCCTGACTTTC. Encoded protein: CAWGTGGSGANVLTF. The full variable domain, its missing parts supplied by reference TRBV30 and TRBJ2-6, is SQTIHQWPATLVQPVGSPLSLECTVEGTSNPNLYWYRQAAGRGLQLLFYSVGIGQISSEVPQNLSASRPQDRQFILSSKKLLLSDSGFYLCAWGTGGSGANVLTFGAGSRLTVL.

This chain uses TRBV27 with TRBJ2-5, with TRBD2 as a possible D gene (6 bases). V was clipped by 3 bases and J by 1 base, with 15 bases between them. In germline, CDR1 is MNHEY, CDR2 SMNVEV (reference sequence). This CDR3 is built from 16 residues. The CDR3 reads CASSFLRDGLQETQYF. CDR3 nucleotide sequence: TGTGCCAGCAGTTTTTTGCGGGACGGCCTCCAAGAGACCCAGTACTTC.

This clone was observed a single time. This rearrangement joins TRBV6-5 to TRBJ1-2; 9 nucleotides match TRBD1. The germline V gene encodes CDR1 MNHEY and CDR2 SVGAGI. V shed 0 bases, J shed 9 bases, and the junction held 8 bases outside the gene matches. The CDR3 spans 15 residues. The CDR3 loop is CASSYSTGQGNSYTF. CDR3 DNA sequence: TGTGCCAGCAGTTACTCGACGGGACAGGGTAATAGCTACACCTTC.

This chain connects TRBV4-1 to TRBJ1-2, with 9 bases lining up with TRBD1. This CDR3 spans 15 amino acids. V shed 0 bases and J 6 bases; nucleotides not matched to a gene: 5. Germline loops: CDR1 MGHRA, CDR2 YSYEKL. Here the CDR3 DNA reads TGCGCCAGCAGCCAAGACAGGGGACAGGGAAATGGCTACACCTTC. Its translation: CASSQDRGQGNGYTF.

The chain is built from TRBV5-1 and TRBJ2-1; 11 nucleotides align to TRBD2. Germline CDR1 reads SGHRS; CDR2 reads YFSETQ. The ends lost 3 bases at V and 5 bases at J; junction bases unmatched: 4. The CDR3 is 15 residues long. This CDR3 reads CASSSGTSGNNEQFF. The CDR3 coding sequence is TGCGCCAGCAGCTCGGGGACTAGCGGTAACAATGAGCAGTTCTTC.

V gene TRBV19 combines with J gene TRBJ2-6; weak D call: TRBD1 (5 bases). V was clipped by 6 bases and J by 2 bases, with 14 bases between them. Germline V gene lookup returns CDR1 LNHDA and CDR2 SQIVND (reference sequence). The CDR3 length is 16 residues. CDR3 loop: CASSTRQRTGANVLTF. The CDR3 DNA follows: TGTGCCAGTAGCACACGACAGCGTACTGGGGCCAACGTCCTGACTTTC. Full variable domain (remainder filled in from reference TRBV19 and TRBJ2-6): DGGITQSPKYLFRKEGQNVTLSCEQNLNHDAMYWYRQDPGQGLRLIYYSQIVNDFQKGDIAEGYSVSREKKESFPLTVTSAQKNPTAFYLCASSTRQRTGANVLTFGAGSRLTVL.

The V call is TRBV4-3, the J call TRBJ2-7; 15 bases map to TRBD2. The germline V gene encodes CDR1 LGHNA and CDR2 YSLEER. Trimming took 1 base from V and 6 from J; bases not matched to a gene: 7. This CDR3 comprises 17 residues. CDR3 loop: CASSQGAGLAGGSEQYF. In DNA form, the CDR3 reads TGCGCCAGCAGCCAAGGAGCAGGACTAGCGGGGGGGAGCGAGCAGTACTTC.

The rearrangement uses TRBV10-3 and TRBJ1-4; tentatively, D is TRBD1 (5 bases). Looked up from germline, CDR1 is ENHRY and CDR2 is SYGVKD. CDR3 length: 15 amino acids. V gave up 8 bases and J gave up 4 bases, with 17 bases separating them. The CDR3 DNA sequence: TGTGCCATCGGCCCGAGTGGGGGACTTAATGAAAAACTGTTTTTT. This gives the protein CAIGPSGGLNEKLFF.

This rearrangement joins TRBV29-1 to TRBJ1-2, with D maybe TRBD1 (5 bases). V lost 8 bases, J lost 4 bases, and 11 bases lay in between. The CDR3 contains 11 residues. Germline V gene lookup returns CDR1 SQVTM and CDR2 ANQGSEA. CDR3 DNA sequence: TGCAGCTTGGGTGGGGCCTATGGCTACACCTTC. It yields the protein CSLGGAYGYTF.

The rearrangement uses TRBV14 and TRBJ2-1, with 7 bases lining up with TRBD1. This CDR3 comprises 17 residues. V gave up 2 bases and J gave up 9 bases; unmatched junction bases: 16. From germline, CDR1 is SGHDN and CDR2 FVKESK. Here the CDR3 reads CASSQHTGTVAPGEQFF. CDR3 nucleotide sequence: TGTGCCAGCAGCCAACATACCGGGACAGTAGCTCCTGGTGAGCAGTTCTTC.

The chain is built from TRBV6-1 and TRBJ1-2, with 7 bases aligning to TRBD1. Germline assignment: CDR1 MNHNS and CDR2 SASEGT. J gave up 6 bases and V 6 bases, and 7 bases lay outside the gene matches. There are 13 residues in the CDR3. CDR3 nucleotide sequence: TGTGCCAGCAGCCTCGACAGGGACGATGGCTACACCTTC. It codes for CASSLDRDDGYTF.

This chain connects TRBV5-4 to TRBJ1-6, with D maybe TRBD1 (5 bases). The CDR3 is made up of 14 amino acids. V shed 4 bases and J shed 4 bases, with 9 bases lying between them. Looked up from germline, CDR1 is SGHNT and CDR2 is YYREEE (reference sequence). As DNA, the CDR3 is TGTGCCAGCAGCAAGGGACTTTATAATTCACCCCTCCACTTT. The encoded protein is CASSKGLYNSPLHF.

The chain couples TRBV15 to TRBJ2-1, with D possibly matching TRBD1 (5 bases). V was shortened by 0 bases and J by 9 bases, with 6 bases between the two germline ends. This CDR3 has 12 amino acids. Germline CDR1 and CDR2: LNHNV and YYDKDF (reference sequence). CDR3 protein: CATSRDDSEQFF. The CDR3 coding sequence is TGTGCCACCAGCAGAGACGACAGTGAGCAGTTCTTC. Complete variable domain (other parts from reference TRBV15 and TRBJ2-1): DAMVIQNPRYQVTQFGKPVTLSCSQTLNHNVMYWYQQKSSQAPKLLFHYYDKDFNNEADTPDNFQSRRPNTSFCFLDIRSPGLGDTAMYLCATSRDDSEQFFGPGTRLTVL.

CDR3 coding DNA: TGTGCCAGCAGCCTCGGTCGGGGGACAGGGGATCGTTCGGGGCCCCAGCATTTT. It codes for CASSLGRGTGDRSGPQHF. The chain couples TRBV7-9 to TRBJ1-5; 10 positions agree with TRBD1. J was trimmed by 9 bases and V by 5 bases; bases with no gene match: 19. The germline V gene encodes CDR1 SEHNR and CDR2 FQNEAQ (reference sequence). The CDR3 contains 18 residues.

The rearrangement links TRBV9 to TRBJ1-3; D remains ambiguous. Germline CDR1 reads SGDLS; CDR2 reads YYNGEE. The CDR3 consists of 15 residues. V dropped 1 base and J dropped 0 bases, with 8 bases sitting between them. CDR3 protein: CASSVSLLSGNTIYF. For the CDR3, the DNA is TGTGCCAGCAGCGTATCCCTCCTCTCTGGAAACACCATATATTTT.

This sequence joins TRBV18 and TRBJ1-2; a possible D gene is TRBD1 (6 bases). Deletions cut 0 bases from V and 1 base from J, with 15 bases between. The germline V gene has CDR1 KGHSH and CDR2 LQKENI. The CDR3 has 17 residues. The CDR3 protein is CASSPPVGQKSNYGYTF. The CDR3 bases are TGTGCCAGCTCACCACCGGTTGGACAGAAGAGTAACTATGGCTACACCTTC.

The chain uses TRBV11-1 and TRBJ2-3; D is unclear. This CDR3 contains 14 residues. The germline V gene has CDR1 SGHAT and CDR2 FQDESV (reference sequence). Between the trimmed V and J ends, which lost 0 bases and 3 bases, there was a span of 7 bases. The CDR3 is CASSLAVATDTQYF. The DNA for the CDR3 is TGTGCCAGCAGCTTAGCCGTGGCTACAGATACGCAGTATTTT.

The chain links TRBV5-1 to TRBJ1-1; D might be TRBD1 (5 bases). Per the germline V gene, CDR1 is SGHRS and CDR2 is YFSETQ. The length of the CDR3 is 16 residues. V was trimmed by 2 bases and J by 0 bases, leaving 14 bases between them. This CDR3 reads CASSFTSTAMNTEAFF. Written as DNA, the CDR3 is TGCGCCAGCAGCTTTACTTCGACAGCTATGAACACTGAAGCTTTCTTT.

The J gene is TRBJ2-5, the V gene TRBV7-6; D possibly corresponds to TRBD1 (6 bases). The ends were cut back, 1 base at V and 2 bases at J, with 11 bases in the middle. Germline V gene sequence: CDR1 SGHVS, CDR2 FNYEAQ. CDR3 length: 15 amino acids. For the CDR3, the DNA is TGTGCCAGCAGCTTAGGGGGGACAAGGCAAGAGACCCAGTACTTC. Protein product: CASSLGGTRQETQYF. Complete variable domain (other parts from reference TRBV7-6 and TRBJ2-5): GAGVSQSPRYKVTKRGQDVALRCDPISGHVSLYWYRQALGQGPEFLTYFNYEAQQDKSGLPNDRFSAERPEGSISTLTIQRTEQRDSAMYRCASSLGGTRQETQYFGPGTRLLVL.

The DNA for the CDR3 is TGTGCCAGCGGGGACAGACAGGGCCGGGGAAATTCACCCCTCCACTTT. The encoded protein is CASGDRQGRGNSPLHF. This rearrangement joins TRBV21-1 to TRBJ1-6; the table's TRBD1 call for D was not verified on the DNA. TRBV21-1 is assigned pseudogene status. CDR3 length: 16 residues.